Below are 21 T cell receptor beta chains sequenced from a single sample in a study of OX40 agonist ivuxolimab in advanced cancers. TCRdb keeps only in-frame clones here, not all; method: immunoSEQ multiplex PCR. The data hold 70,000 or so clones, with about three quarters observed a single time. The source material was CD4+ or CD8+ T cells sorted from blood, sampled in a trial of the OX40 agonist ivuxolimab. These receptors were collected from an adult with an advanced solid tumor such as melanoma, head and neck, liver or kidney cancer.

This clone has just a few counts. The chain recombines TRBV19 with TRBJ1-5; 10 nucleotides align to TRBD1. The CDR3 has 13 residues. V lost 5 bases and J lost 7; bases outside the gene matches: 2. CDR1 LNHDA and CDR2 SQIVND come from the germline V gene (reference sequence). The CDR3 DNA follows: TGTGCCAGTAGTGGGGACAGGGGACAGCCCCAGCATTTT. This sequence encodes CASSGDRGQPQHF.

The chain has TRBV9 and TRBJ2-5, with D unresolved. V gave up 0 bases and J gave up 3 bases, with 12 bases separating them. Germline V gives CDR1 SGDLS, CDR2 YYNGEE. This CDR3 region has 15 residues. CDR3 loop: CASSVGPVREETQYF. The CDR3 coding sequence is TGTGCCAGCAGCGTAGGGCCTGTAAGGGAAGAGACCCAGTACTTC.

This clone appeared once. The chain recombines TRBV5-1 with TRBJ2-1; TRBD2 might be the D (6 bases). V was shortened by 4 bases and J by 0 bases, with 14 bases between the two germline ends. This CDR3 has 16 residues. Germline loops: CDR1 SGHRS, CDR2 YFSETQ. CDR3 DNA sequence: TGCGCCAGCAGCCTTGGGACTTCCAGCTCCTACAATGAGCAGTTCTTC. Its protein product is CASSLGTSSSYNEQFF.

The chain combines TRBV29-1 with TRBJ2-5, with D perhaps TRBD1 (5 bases). Looked up from germline, CDR1 is SQVTM and CDR2 is ANQGSEA. Trimming removed 4 bases from V and 2 bases from J, with 11 bases in between. This CDR3 has 13 residues. The CDR3 DNA reads as TGCAGCGTTGTCAGACAGTTTCAAGAGACCCAGTACTTC. This encodes CSVVRQFQETQYF.

This rearrangement joins TRBV4-1 to TRBJ1-2, with 7 bases identical to TRBD1. In germline, CDR1 is MGHRA, CDR2 YSYEKL. The CDR3 totals 20 residues. V lost 0 bases to trimming and J lost 4 bases; unmatched junction nucleotides: 20. CDR3: CASSQEKRAGQVGSRYGYTF. CDR3 nucleotide sequence: TGCGCCAGCAGCCAAGAAAAAAGGGCCGGACAGGTCGGGTCCCGCTATGGCTACACCTTC.

This clone was seen a handful of times. The gene calls are TRBV7-2 and TRBJ2-5, with a possible D match to TRBD2 (5 bases). Germline assignment: CDR1 SGHTA and CDR2 FQGNSA. Trimming stripped 5 bases from V and 5 bases from J, with 15 bases between. This CDR3 is built from 14 residues. DNA of the CDR3: TGTGCCAGCAGCCTGACCACTAGGTGGGAGACCCAGTACTTC. Translation gives CASSLTTRWETQYF.

The chain recombines TRBV11-2 with TRBJ2-7; 7 bases fit TRBD2. The V gene end was trimmed by 1 base and the J gene end by 3 bases; junction bases not matched to a gene: 6. Germline values: CDR1 SGHAT, CDR2 FQNNGV. The CDR3 has 15 amino acids. The CDR3, as DNA: TGTGCCAGCAGCTTAGGATTCCGGGGGGTCTACGAGCAGTACTTC. It translates to CASSLGFRGVYEQYF. Complete variable domain (other parts from reference TRBV11-2 and TRBJ2-7): EAGVAQSPRYKIIEKRQSVAFWCNPISGHATLYWYQQILGQGPKLLIQFQNNGVVDDSQLPKDRFSAERLKGVDSTLKIQPAKLEDSAVYLCASSLGFRGVYEQYFGPGTRLTVT.

The rearrangement joins TRBV28 to TRBJ1-2; 9 nucleotides align to TRBD1. CDR3 size: 15 residues. Germline lookup yields CDR1 MDHEN and CDR2 SYDVKM. J lost 4 bases, V lost 5 bases, and 8 bases had no gene match. The CDR3 nucleotides are TGTGCCAGCAGTATTAACAGGGGGCACGGCTATGGCTACACCTTC. It specifies CASSINRGHGYGYTF.

This chain joins TRBV5-4 and TRBJ1-6; 8 bases are a match to TRBD1. There are 15 residues in the CDR3. From germline, CDR1 is SGHNT and CDR2 YYREEE (reference sequence). V shed 4 bases, J shed 6 bases, and the junction held 6 bases outside the gene matches. The CDR3 region is CASSPGGSLNSPLHF. CDR3 bases: TGTGCCAGCAGCCCAGGGGGCAGCCTTAATTCACCCCTCCACTTT.

This chain joins TRBV5-5 and TRBJ2-5; 7 nucleotides match TRBD1. CDR3 length equals 14 residues. Germline V gives CDR1 SGHKS, CDR2 YYEKEE (reference sequence). Trimming at V came to 2 bases and at J to 4 bases, leaving 5 bases not matched to a gene. The CDR3 spells CASSLNRGGETQYF. CDR3 DNA: TGTGCCAGCAGCTTAAACAGGGGCGGAGAGACCCAGTACTTC.

This chain joins TRBV5-4 and TRBJ1-1; perhaps TRBD1 as D (5 bases). Deletions cut 2 bases from V and 1 base from J, with 9 bases between. The CDR3 extends over 14 amino acids. Germline-derived CDR1 and CDR2 are SGHNT and YYREEE (reference sequence). The CDR3 here is CASSLPGRNTEAFF. DNA of the CDR3: TGTGCCAGCAGCTTACCAGGGAGGAACACTGAAGCTTTCTTT.

This chain uses TRBV5-1 with TRBJ1-1; D perhaps matches TRBD1 (5 bases). Trimming left V 5 bases short and J 8 bases short, with 19 bases between. The germline CDR1 and CDR2 sequences are SGHRS and YFSETQ. CDR3 size: 14 residues. The CDR3 DNA reads as TGCGCCAGCAGGCGGGACCTGGAGATTGAAGAAGCTTTCTTT. Translating it yields CASRRDLEIEEAFF.

The chain recombines TRBV5-1 with TRBJ1-1; a weak D match, TRBD1 (6 bases). The germline gives CDR1 SGHRS, CDR2 YFSETQ. The length of the CDR3 is 15 residues. V was trimmed by 4 bases and J by 0 bases, leaving 13 bases between them. CDR3 bases: TGCGCCAGCAGCCGGAGGACAGAAATGAACACTGAAGCTTTCTTT. Translated, it gives CASSRRTEMNTEAFF. Combining the CDR3 with reference TRBV5-1 and TRBJ1-1 gives the whole variable domain KAGVTQTPRYLIKTRGQQVTLSCSPISGHRSVSWYQQTPGQGLQFLFEYFSETQRNKGNFPGRFSGRQFSNSRSEMNVSTLELGDSALYLCASSRRTEMNTEAFFGQGTRLTVV.

The chain has TRBV7-9 and TRBJ2-2; 7 positions match TRBD1. With 3 bases clipped from V and 2 bases from J, the junction kept 3 bases outside the gene matches. Looked up from germline, CDR1 is SEHNR and CDR2 is FQNEAQ (reference sequence). CDR3 length equals 15 residues. The CDR3 here is CASSLGQSNTGELFF. As DNA, the CDR3 is TGTGCCAGCAGCTTGGGACAGAGTAACACCGGGGAGCTGTTTTTT.

The rearrangement joins TRBV5-5 to TRBJ1-5; TRBD1 aligns across 7 bases. The CDR3 runs to 15 residues. Germline CDR1 reads SGHKS; CDR2 reads YYEKEE (reference sequence). V lost 5 bases and J lost 4; bases outside the gene matches: 9. CDR3 region: CASSRSGTENQPQHF. The CDR3 DNA is TGTGCCAGCAGTCGATCCGGGACAGAGAATCAGCCCCAGCATTTT.

The chain combines TRBV7-8 with TRBJ2-2, with D perhaps given as TRBD1 or TRBD2 (5 bases each). Germline values: CDR1 SGHVS, CDR2 FQNEAQ. The CDR3 length is 14 residues. Deletions cut 5 bases from V and 7 bases from J, with 14 bases between. The DNA for the CDR3 is TGTGCCAGCAGCAGAGGGACGCGGAGCGGGGAGCTGTTTTTT. Translated: CASSRGTRSGELFF.

The gene calls are TRBV5-1 and TRBJ1-5, with D possibly TRBD1 on 6 matching bases. This CDR3 has 13 residues. The germline V and J ends were trimmed by 0 bases and 11 bases, with 12 bases remaining between them. Germline loops: CDR1 SGHRS, CDR2 YFSETQ. CDR3 coding DNA: TGCGCCAGCAGCTTGGACAGGGATTCTGCCCAGCATTTT. This codes for CASSLDRDSAQHF.

V and J are TRBV5-1 and TRBJ2-7; weak D call: TRBD2 (6 bases). CDR3 length: 14 residues. Germline-derived CDR1 and CDR2 are SGHRS and YFSETQ. Trimming removed 4 bases at V and 0 bases at J, with 11 bases between. The CDR3 here is CASSPEDYSYEQYF. CDR3 DNA sequence: TGCGCCAGCAGCCCGGAGGACTACTCCTACGAGCAGTACTTC. The full variable domain, completed using reference TRBV5-1 and TRBJ2-7, is KAGVTQTPRYLIKTRGQQVTLSCSPISGHRSVSWYQQTPGQGLQFLFEYFSETQRNKGNFPGRFSGRQFSNSRSEMNVSTLELGDSALYLCASSPEDYSYEQYFGPGTRLTVT.

The chain employs TRBV5-1 and TRBJ2-7; 8 bases line up with TRBD1. This CDR3 region has 16 residues. Germline V gives CDR1 SGHRS, CDR2 YFSETQ. Trimming cost V 4 bases and J 1 base; bases outside gene matches: 10. DNA of the CDR3: TGCGCCAGCAGCCCGGGTGGGACAGGCCCTTCCTACGAGCAGTACTTC. Translating gives CASSPGGTGPSYEQYF.

The chain carries TRBV5-1 and TRBJ2-1; TRBD2 matches at 7 bases. Trimming cost V 4 bases and J 4 bases; bases outside gene matches: 5. Germline-derived CDR1 and CDR2 are SGHRS and YFSETQ. This CDR3 comprises 14 residues. The chain's CDR3 is CASSRSGPYNEQFF. In DNA, the CDR3 is TGCGCCAGCAGCCGTAGCGGGCCGTACAATGAGCAGTTCTTC. Drawing the rest from reference TRBV5-1 and TRBJ2-1, the complete variable domain is KAGVTQTPRYLIKTRGQQVTLSCSPISGHRSVSWYQQTPGQGLQFLFEYFSETQRNKGNFPGRFSGRQFSNSRSEMNVSTLELGDSALYLCASSRSGPYNEQFFGPGTRLTVL.

V gene TRBV7-2 combines with J gene TRBJ2-2, with TRBD1 as a possible D gene (6 bases). Germline lookup yields CDR1 SGHTA and CDR2 FQGNSA. Trimming removed 5 bases from V and 11 bases from J, with 18 bases in between. The CDR3 has 14 amino acids. As DNA, the CDR3 is TGTGCCAGCAGCAAGGGACATAGTAAGGCAGAGCTGTTTTTT. It encodes CASSKGHSKAELFF.